Following are 9 T cell receptor beta chains from one sample sequenced in a study of T-cell reconstitution after alpha-beta-depleted transplantation in children. Unique molecular identifiers were used in preparing the TCRbeta library. TCRdb recomputed calls from the PCR reads with MiXCR, one row per CDR3 protein. The table shows 440,000 or so distinct CDR3 sequences, with 43% occurring only once. This specimen was PBMCs, taken before TCRalphabeta/CD19-depleted stem cell transplant. Receptor source: a girl aged 2-10 years with aplastic anemia, due to receive a stem cell transplant.

The gene calls are TRBV5-5 and TRBJ1-1, with D tentatively TRBD1 (5 bases). This CDR3 is 16 amino acids long. The ends were cut back, 3 bases at V and 4 bases at J, with 19 bases in the middle. Germline CDR1 and CDR2: SGHKS and YYEKEE (reference sequence). The CDR3 DNA reads as TGTGCCAGCAGCTCTAAAGAAGGTTCCGGGGGCACTGAAGCTTTCTTT. Residues: CASSSKEGSGGTEAFF.

This clonotype was counted between two and nine times. The genes are TRBV5-5 and TRBJ2-6; 9 nucleotides match TRBD1. Germline CDR1 and CDR2: SGHKS and YYEKEE (reference sequence). The CDR3 extends over 18 amino acids. Trimming removed 0 bases from V and 0 bases from J; junction bases left unmatched: 4. CDR3: CASSLVQGALSGANVLTF. The CDR3 bases are TGTGCCAGCAGCTTGGTACAGGGGGCTCTCTCTGGGGCCAACGTCCTGACTTTC.

CDR3 nucleotides: TGTGCCAGCAGTTTGGGACTAGACAAAAACATTCAGTACTTC. It specifies CASSLGLDKNIQYF. The chain employs TRBV6-5 and TRBJ2-4; TRBD2 aligns across 8 bases. Germline V gene lookup returns CDR1 MNHEY and CDR2 SVGAGI. There are 14 residues in the CDR3. The V segment lost 4 bases and the J segment 3 bases; nucleotides outside the gene matches: 2.

The chain couples TRBV5-1 to TRBJ2-2, with a weak D call TRBD1 (6 bases). CDR3 length equals 12 residues. CDR1 is SGHRS and CDR2 is YFSETQ in the germline V gene. Trimming stripped 5 bases from V and 7 bases from J, with 9 bases between. The CDR3 DNA reads as TGCGCCAGCAGTTCAGGGGTCGGGGAGCTGTTTTTT. This gives the protein CASSSGVGELFF.

This clonotype came up a few times. CDR3 coding DNA: TGTGCCAGCAGTTTTAACCAGAACAATCAGCCCCAGCATTTT. It translates to CASSFNQNNQPQHF. The chain employs TRBV12-3 or TRBV12-4 and TRBJ1-5; D gene ambiguous. The CDR3 is 14 amino acids. Deletions cut 3 bases from V and 3 bases from J, with 9 bases between.

The table lists this clonotype with a count of one. The V and J genes are TRBV12-3 or TRBV12-4 and TRBJ2-3, with D maybe TRBD1 (5 bases). Trimming took off 5 bases at V and 0 bases at J, with 18 bases between the two ends. This CDR3 comprises 17 residues. The CDR3 DNA is TGTGCCAGCAGTCCGCCCTGGGCAGGGCACAGCACAGATACGCAGTATTTT. As protein: CASSPPWAGHSTDTQYF.

This clonotype came up many times. For the CDR3, the DNA is TGCGCCAGCAGCCCTCTGGCCAGGGCTGGCTATGGCTACACCTTC. Translated: CASSPLARAGYGYTF. The chain is built from TRBV5-1 and TRBJ1-2; D might be TRBD1 (5 bases). Germline V gene sequence: CDR1 SGHRS, CDR2 YFSETQ. This CDR3 is 15 amino acids long. The V gene lost 4 bases and the J gene lost 4 bases, with 17 bases spanning the gap.

The table lists this clonotype with a count of one. The rearrangement uses TRBV6-1 and TRBJ2-1; 14 bases are shared with TRBD2. Germline values: CDR1 MNHNS, CDR2 SASEGT. This CDR3 spans 19 amino acids. V was pared by 6 bases and J by 0 bases, with 10 bases of the junction left unmatched. The CDR3 DNA follows: TGTGCCAGCAGCTCAGGAGGACTAGCGGGAGGCCGCTCCTACAATGAGCAGTTCTTC. Translating gives CASSSGGLAGGRSYNEQFF.

This clonotype came up once. J is TRBJ1-1 and V is TRBV28; 7 bases are shared with TRBD1. The CDR3 consists of 16 residues. From germline, CDR1 is MDHEN and CDR2 SYDVKM. V shed 6 bases and J 4 bases; nucleotides not matched to a gene: 14. The DNA for the CDR3 is TGTGCCAGCAGCTTCTACGTAGGGGGCGAGGGCACTGAAGCTTTCTTT. Translation gives CASSFYVGGEGTEAFF.